These T cell receptor beta chains were read from a single sample in a study of CD8+CD57+ T cells in acquired aplastic anemia. TCRdb recomputed calls from the reads with MiXCR, one row per CDR3 protein. Among around 190,000 distinct CDR3 sequences, 61% were seen once, and the ten largest hold 25% to 35%. Sequencing was performed on sorted CD4+, CD8+, or CD8+CD57+ T cells (not recorded which) from PBMCs. The receptor set was obtained from a human donor in good health. The CDR3 runs from the conserved cysteine through the conserved F or W. Each record gives: V gene, D gene, J gene, clone size, CDR3 protein, CDR3 DNA. D genes are given only for firm matches. Clone size is stated in some rows and not others, as once, few, many or a class when expanded.

TRBV10-2	TRBD1	TRBJ2-7	.	CASSLLTGTGVYEQYF	TGCGCCAGCAGTCTTCTTACCGGGACAGGGGTCTACGAGCAGTACTTC
TRBV2	.	TRBJ2-3	.	CASSEEGRGTDTQYF	TGTGCCAGCAGTGAAGAGGGCAGGGGCACAGATACGCAGTATTTT
TRBV30	.	TRBJ2-6	.	CAWSVPGAGANVLTF	TGTGCCTGGAGTGTACCAGGGGCTGGGGCCAACGTCCTGACTTTC
TRBV9	TRBD1	TRBJ2-7	many	CASSVGSGQGTSYEQYF	TGTGCCAGCAGCGTAGGTAGTGGACAGGGGACATCCTACGAGCAGTACTTC
TRBV19	.	TRBJ1-3	.	CASSMAGNAPGNTIYF	TGTGCCAGTAGTATGGCAGGGAATGCTCCTGGAAACACCATATATTTT
TRBV20-1	TRBD2	TRBJ2-7	few	CSAGTSYGYEQYF	TGCAGTGCTGGGACTAGTTACGGCTACGAGCAGTACTTC
TRBV29-1	.	TRBJ2-7	.	CSVGPGLNEQYF	TGCAGCGTTGGCCCAGGGTTGAACGAGCAGTACTTC
TRBV6-2/TRBV6-3	TRBD1	TRBJ2-2	.	CASNGRGLETGELFF	TGTGCCAGCAATGGCAGGGGGTTGGAAACCGGGGAGCTGTTTTTT
TRBV4-1	TRBD2	TRBJ2-3	.	CASSQAPRAGGRADTQYF	TGCGCCAGCAGCCAAGCGCCGCGGGCGGGAGGCCGGGCAGATACGCAGTATTTT
TRBV29-1	.	TRBJ1-1	.	CSVEEGTEAFF	TGCAGCGTTGAAGAAGGAACAGAAGCTTTCTTT
TRBV7-9	TRBD1	TRBJ2-7	many	CASSPRTGQLAYEQYF	TGTGCCAGCAGCCCCCGGACAGGCCAGCTTGCCTACGAGCAGTACTTC
TRBV6-1	.	TRBJ1-5	many	CASSEFLAGNQPQHF	TGTGCCAGCAGTGAATTTCTTGCTGGCAATCAGCCCCAGCATTTT
TRBV7-2	TRBD2	TRBJ2-3	.	CASSMGTRGDTQYF	TGTGCCAGCAGCATGGGGACTAGAGGCGATACGCAGTATTTT
TRBV5-1	TRBD1	TRBJ1-6	many	CASSLAGTGNSPLHF	TGCGCCAGCAGCTTGGCCGGGACAGGTAATTCACCCCTCCACTTT
TRBV9	TRBD1	TRBJ2-1	many	CASSSRTQGDGANEQFF	TGTGCCAGCAGCTCCCGGACTCAGGGGGACGGGGCCAATGAGCAGTTCTTC
TRBV19	.	TRBJ1-1	many	CASSTHRRQTVNTEAFF	TGTGCCAGTAGTACTCATCGACGACAGACCGTGAACACTGAAGCTTTCTTT
TRBV6-1	TRBD2	TRBJ2-7	.	CASGGGVYEQYF	TGTGCCAGCGGCGGGGGGGTCTACGAGCAGTACTTC
TRBV7-9	TRBD1	TRBJ2-5	.	CASRGQYQETQYF	TGTGCCAGCAGGGGACAGTACCAAGAGACCCAGTACTTC
TRBV9	TRBD2	TRBJ2-5	.	CASSDGTSDQETQYF	TGTGCCAGCAGCGACGGGACTAGCGACCAAGAGACCCAGTACTTC
TRBV7-2	.	TRBJ2-2	few	CASTLYTGELFF	TGTGCCAGCACCCTGTACACCGGGGAGCTGTTTTTT
TRBV2	.	TRBJ1-1	once	CASGGNTEAFF	TGTGCCAGCGGCGGAAACACTGAAGCTTTCTTT
TRBV4-2	TRBD1	TRBJ1-2	few	CASSVPGQELTNYGYTF	TGTGCCAGCAGCGTACCGGGACAGGAGCTCACTAACTATGGCTACACCTTC
TRBV25-1	.	TRBJ2-7	many	CASSESVAGTNYEQYF	TGTGCCAGCAGTGAATCGGTCGCCGGGACGAACTACGAGCAGTACTTC